This entry is about one T cell receptor beta chain. The antigen remains undetermined. This sample was taken from a study of Ad26.COV2.S vaccination and SARS-CoV-2 variants. Study context: Intramuscularly, Ad26.COV2.S was given either once or twice, 56 days apart.

Indicated treatment: 15 to 20 received Ad26.COV2.S at low or high dose, single or two shots; about 5 received placebo; per-sample allocation not given. Day 63 following the first vaccine or placebo injection was when the samples were taken. Study-level results: After vaccination, substantial breadth of spike-specific CD8+ and CD4+ responses was reported. Measurements of TCR breadth and depth may have given underestimates of the total T cell responses. Comparability of non-spike TCR breadth was observed across vaccine and placebo recipients.

Measured with immunoSEQ multiplex PCR; TCRdb has only the in-frame clones, and not every one. In the table there are roughly 390,000 clones, approximately 91% of which are singletons. Sequenced here: peripheral blood, sampled in a trial of Ad26.COV2.S vaccine versus placebo. This receptor was taken from a person between 18 and 59 years old who received the Ad26.COV2.S COVID-19 vaccine or a placebo.

This CDR3 is CASRERGGNEQFF. The CDR3, as DNA: TGTGCCAGCAGGGAGCGGGGGGGGAATGAGCAGTTCTTC. The genes are TRBV2 and TRBJ2-1, with TRBD2 identical over 10 bases. Germline loops: CDR1 SNHLY, CDR2 FYNNEI. The CDR3 is made up of 13 amino acids. V shed 6 bases, J shed 7 bases, and the junction held 3 bases outside the gene matches.